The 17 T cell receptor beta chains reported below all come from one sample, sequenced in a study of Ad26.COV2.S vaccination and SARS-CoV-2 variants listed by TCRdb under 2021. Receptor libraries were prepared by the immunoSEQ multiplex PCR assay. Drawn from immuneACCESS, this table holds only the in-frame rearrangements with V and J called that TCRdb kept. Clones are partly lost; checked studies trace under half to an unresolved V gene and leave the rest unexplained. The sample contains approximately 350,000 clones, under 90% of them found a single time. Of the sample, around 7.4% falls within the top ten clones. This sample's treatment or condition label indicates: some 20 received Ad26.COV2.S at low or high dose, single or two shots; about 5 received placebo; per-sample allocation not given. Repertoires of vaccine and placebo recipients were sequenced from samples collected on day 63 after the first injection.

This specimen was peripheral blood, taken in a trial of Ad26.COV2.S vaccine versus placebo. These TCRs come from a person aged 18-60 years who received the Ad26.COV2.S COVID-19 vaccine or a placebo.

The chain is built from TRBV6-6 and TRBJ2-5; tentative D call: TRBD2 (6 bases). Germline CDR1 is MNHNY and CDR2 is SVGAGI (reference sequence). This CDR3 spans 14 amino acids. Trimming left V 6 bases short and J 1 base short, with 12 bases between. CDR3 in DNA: TGTGCCAGCAGGCCCGGGGGAGGCCAAGAGACCCAGTACTTC. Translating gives CASRPGGGQETQYF.

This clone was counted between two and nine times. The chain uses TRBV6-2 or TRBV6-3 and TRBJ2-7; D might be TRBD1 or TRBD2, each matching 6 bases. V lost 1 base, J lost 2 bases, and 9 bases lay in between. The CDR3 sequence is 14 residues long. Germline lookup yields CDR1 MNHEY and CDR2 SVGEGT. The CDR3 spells CASSYYRGPYEQYF. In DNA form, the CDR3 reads TGTGCCAGCAGTTACTATCGGGGGCCCTACGAGCAGTACTTC.

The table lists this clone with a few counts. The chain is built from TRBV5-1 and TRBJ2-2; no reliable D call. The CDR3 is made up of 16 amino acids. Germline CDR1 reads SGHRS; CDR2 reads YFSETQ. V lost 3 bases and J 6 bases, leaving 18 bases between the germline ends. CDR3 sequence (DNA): TGCGCCAGCAGCTCCGACTCTAGGGTTAGGGCCGGGGAGCTGTTTTTT. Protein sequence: CASSSDSRVRAGELFF.

In DNA, the CDR3 is TGTGCCAGCAGCTTTAATCCCGGGGGGATGAACACTGAAGCTTTCTTT. It specifies CASSFNPGGMNTEAFF. The chain is built from TRBV5-6 and TRBJ1-1; a possible D gene is TRBD1 (5 bases). Trimming removed 2 bases at V and 0 bases at J, with 14 bases between. Germline loops: CDR1 SGHDT, CDR2 YYEEEE. The CDR3 extends over 16 amino acids.

CDR3 residues: CASSSYSGRAGYYEQYF. As DNA, the CDR3 is TGTGCCAGCAGCTCCTATAGCGGGAGGGCCGGTTACTACGAGCAGTACTTC. The chain is built from TRBV27 and TRBJ2-7; 11 bases fit TRBD2. The CDR3 is 17 residues long. J lost 3 bases, V lost 6 bases, and 13 bases had no gene match. The germline V gene has CDR1 MNHEY and CDR2 SMNVEV (reference sequence).

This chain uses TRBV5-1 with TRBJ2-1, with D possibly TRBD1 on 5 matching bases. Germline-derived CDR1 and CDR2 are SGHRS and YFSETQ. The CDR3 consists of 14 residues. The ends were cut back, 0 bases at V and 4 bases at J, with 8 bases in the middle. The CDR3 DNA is TGCGCCAGCAGCTTGGGACAGCAGTACAATGAGCAGTTCTTC. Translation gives CASSLGQQYNEQFF.

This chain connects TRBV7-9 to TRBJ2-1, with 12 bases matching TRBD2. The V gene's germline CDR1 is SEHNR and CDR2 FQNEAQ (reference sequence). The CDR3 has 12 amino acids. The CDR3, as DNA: TGTGGCATGGGGACTAGCGGGTCCGAGCAGTTCTTC. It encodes CGMGTSGSEQFF. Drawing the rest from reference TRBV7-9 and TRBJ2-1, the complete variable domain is DTGVSQNPRHKITKRGQNVTFRCDPISEHNRLYWYRQTLGQGPEFLTYFQNEAQLEKSRLLSDRFSAERPKGSFSTLEIQRTEQGDSAMYLCGMGTSGSEQFFGPGTRLTVL.

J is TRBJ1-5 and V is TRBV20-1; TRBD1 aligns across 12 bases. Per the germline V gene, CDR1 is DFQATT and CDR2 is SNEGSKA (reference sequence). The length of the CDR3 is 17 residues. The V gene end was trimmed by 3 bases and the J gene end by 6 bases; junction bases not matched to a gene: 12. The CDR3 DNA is TGCAGTGCTAGTGCAGGGATCCCGGGACAGGGGGCTCAGCCCCAGCATTTT. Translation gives CSASAGIPGQGAQPQHF.

The CDR3 region has the DNA TGTGCCAGCAGCTTGGACAGTCTTGGGTACGAGCAGTACTTC. Translating gives CASSLDSLGYEQYF. V is TRBV5-4 and J is TRBJ2-7, with D unresolved. The V and J ends lost 0 bases and 4 bases respectively, with 11 bases between them. Germline CDR1 reads SGHNT; CDR2 reads YYREEE (reference sequence). The CDR3 has 14 amino acids.

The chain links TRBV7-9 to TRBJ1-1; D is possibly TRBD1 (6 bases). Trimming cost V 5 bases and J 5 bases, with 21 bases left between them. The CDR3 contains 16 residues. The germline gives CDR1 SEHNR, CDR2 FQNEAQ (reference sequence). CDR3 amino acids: CASSPSTGAGQTEAFF. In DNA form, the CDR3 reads TGTGCCAGCAGCCCATCAACGGGGGCGGGACAAACTGAAGCTTTCTTT. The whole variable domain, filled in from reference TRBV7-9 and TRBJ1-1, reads DTGVSQNPRHKITKRGQNVTFRCDPISEHNRLYWYRQTLGQGPEFLTYFQNEAQLEKSRLLSDRFSAERPKGSFSTLEIQRTEQGDSAMYLCASSPSTGAGQTEAFFGQGTRLTVV.

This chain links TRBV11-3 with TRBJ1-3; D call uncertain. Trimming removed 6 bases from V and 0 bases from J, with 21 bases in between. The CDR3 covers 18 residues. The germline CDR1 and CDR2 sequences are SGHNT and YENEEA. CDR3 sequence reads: CASSLDPPRRFSGNTIYF. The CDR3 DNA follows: TGTGCCAGCAGTCTCGATCCCCCAAGACGGTTCTCTGGAAACACCATATATTTT.

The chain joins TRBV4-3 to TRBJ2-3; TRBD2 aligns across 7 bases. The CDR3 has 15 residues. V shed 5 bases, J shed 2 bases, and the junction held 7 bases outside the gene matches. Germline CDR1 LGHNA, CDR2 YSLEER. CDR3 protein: CASSVLLAVTDTQYF. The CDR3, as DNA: TGCGCCAGCAGCGTCCTTCTAGCGGTCACAGATACGCAGTATTTT.

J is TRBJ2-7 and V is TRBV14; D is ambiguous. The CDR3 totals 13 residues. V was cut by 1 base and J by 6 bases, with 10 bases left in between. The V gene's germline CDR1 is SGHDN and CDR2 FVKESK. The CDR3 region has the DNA TGTGCCAGCAGCCAAGGGGGAAGGCTCGAGCAGTACTTC. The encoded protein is CASSQGGRLEQYF.

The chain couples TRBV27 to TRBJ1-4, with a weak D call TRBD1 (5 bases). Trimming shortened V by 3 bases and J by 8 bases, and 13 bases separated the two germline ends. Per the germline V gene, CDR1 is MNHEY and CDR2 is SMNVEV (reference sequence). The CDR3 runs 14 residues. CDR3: CASSLSGWGEKLFF. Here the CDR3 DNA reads TGTGCCAGCAGTTTGAGCGGTTGGGGGGAAAAACTGTTTTTT.

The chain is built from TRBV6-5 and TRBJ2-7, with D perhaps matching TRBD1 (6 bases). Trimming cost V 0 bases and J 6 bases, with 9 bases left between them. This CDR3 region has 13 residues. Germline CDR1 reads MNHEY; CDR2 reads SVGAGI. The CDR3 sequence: CASSYSMGAEQYF. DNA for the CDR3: TGTGCCAGCAGTTACTCGATGGGGGCCGAGCAGTACTTC.

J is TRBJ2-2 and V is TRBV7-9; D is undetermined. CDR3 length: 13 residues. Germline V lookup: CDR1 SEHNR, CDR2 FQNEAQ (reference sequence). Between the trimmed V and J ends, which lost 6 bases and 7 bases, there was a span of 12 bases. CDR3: CASSLVDNGELFF. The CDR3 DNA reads TGTGCCAGCAGTCTAGTGGATAACGGGGAGCTGTTTTTT.

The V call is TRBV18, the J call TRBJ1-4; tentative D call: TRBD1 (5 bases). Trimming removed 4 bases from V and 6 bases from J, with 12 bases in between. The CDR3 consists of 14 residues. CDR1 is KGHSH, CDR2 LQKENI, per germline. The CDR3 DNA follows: TGTGCCAGCTCACATGGGGGACGAGATGAAAAACTGTTTTTT. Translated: CASSHGGRDEKLFF.